A selection of T cell receptor beta chains follows, all from one sample in a study of cytomegalovirus exposure and HLA in healthy donors. Clones were read by immunoSEQ multiplex PCR, and TCRdb kept only the in-frame ones, dropping some. This table holds roughly 230,000 clones, 90% found once. Sequencing used PBMCs. All receptors derive from a woman aged 25 to 39 in good health and CMV-seronegative. The CDR3 runs from the conserved cysteine through the conserved F or W. A D gene is named only where the DNA matches it firmly. Size is omitted from some rows. Given values are once, few, many or a class for expanded clones.

V	J	size	D	DNA	CDR3
TRBV10-3	TRBJ2-1	once	NA	TGTGCCATCAGCTTAGACAGAAATGAGCAGTTCTTC	CAISLDRNEQFF
TRBV28	TRBJ2-3	NA	TRBD1	TGTGCCAGCAGACCGGGACAGGGTCCAGATACGCAGTATTTT	CASRPGQGPDTQYF
TRBV29-1	TRBJ1-2	NA	NA	TGCAGCGTTGAAGAACTACAGAGAAACTATGGCTACACCTTC	CSVEELQRNYGYTF
TRBV19	TRBJ2-7	NA	NA	TGTGCCAGTAGTATCGGGGCGACCGGGATCCCCTACGAGCAGTACTTC	CASSIGATGIPYEQYF
TRBV7-6	TRBJ2-7	NA	NA	TGTGCCAGCAGCTTAGCGGACAGCATCGCCTACGAGCAGTACTTC	CASSLADSIAYEQYF
TRBV28	TRBJ2-1	NA	NA	TGTGCCAGCGGGAGTTCCTACAATGAGCAGTTCTTC	CASGSSYNEQFF
TRBV6-5	TRBJ2-3	NA	TRBD1	TGTGCCAGCAGTTCCTACAGGGGAATCCTAGATACGCAGTATTTT	CASSSYRGILDTQYF
TRBV7-9	TRBJ1-5	NA	NA	TGTGCCAGCAGCTTAGTGCAGAACCTATATGACAATCAGCCCCAGCATTTT	CASSLVQNLYDNQPQHF
TRBV7-2	TRBJ1-1	NA	NA	TGTGCCAGCAGCCCGACATCTATGAACACTGAAGCTTTCTTT	CASSPTSMNTEAFF
TRBV28	TRBJ2-3	NA	NA	TGTGCCAGCAGTTCTGGGGAGTCAGATACGCAGTATTTT	CASSSGESDTQYF
TRBV29-1	TRBJ2-7	NA	NA	TGCAGCGCAGTAGCGCCCGACTACGAGCAGTACTTC	CSAVAPDYEQYF
TRBV5-6	TRBJ2-7	NA	NA	TGTGCCAGCAGCTTGGAGGGATTTGGACTTTCCTACGAGCAGTACTTC	CASSLEGFGLSYEQYF
TRBV5-1	TRBJ2-1	NA	NA	TGCGCCAGCAGCACCGGGACACTATCCTACAATGAGCAGTTCTTC	CASSTGTLSYNEQFF
TRBV4-3	TRBJ2-1	NA	TRBD1	TGCGCCAGCAGCCACCTAGACAGGGTGGAAGACAATGAGCAGTTCTTC	CASSHLDRVEDNEQFF
TRBV9	TRBJ2-1	NA	TRBD1	TGTGCCAGCAGCCCCCCCGGGGACAGGGATGAGCAGTTCTTC	CASSPPGDRDEQFF
TRBV6-5	TRBJ2-4	once	NA	TGTGCCAGCGAAGGGATGGAAAACATTCAGTACTTC	CASEGMENIQYF
TRBV5-1	TRBJ2-7	NA	TRBD2	TGCGCCAGCAGCTTGGCGGCGGGAGCATCCACTGTAGAGCAGTACTTC	CASSLAAGASTVEQYF
TRBV11-3	TRBJ2-1	NA	TRBD1	TGTGCCAGCAGTTATAGGACAGGGGGCAATGAGCAGTTCTTC	CASSYRTGGNEQFF
TRBV4-3	TRBJ2-5	NA	TRBD1	TGCGCCAGCAGCCAAGCCGGGACAGGGGTCTTCCAAGAGACCCAGTACTTC	CASSQAGTGVFQETQYF
TRBV11-2	TRBJ1-4	NA	NA	TGTGCCAGCAGCTTAGTCGTTGGGGGAGGTGAAAAACTGTTTTTT	CASSLVVGGGEKLFF
TRBV6-5	TRBJ1-2	NA	TRBD1	TGTGCCAGCAGTTCCCAGGGGGGTTCCGGTGGCTACACCTTC	CASSSQGGSGGYTF
TRBV19	TRBJ2-1	NA	TRBD2	TGTGCCAGTACCCCTAGCGGGAGCTCCTACAATGAGCAGTTCTTC	CASTPSGSSYNEQFF
TRBV6-5	TRBJ2-3	NA	TRBD2	TGTGCCAGCAGGGGTGCTAGCGGGAGGGGAGATACGCAGTATTTT	CASRGASGRGDTQYF
TRBV5-4	TRBJ1-1	NA	NA	TGTGCCAGCAGCTTGGGGGCCAGGGGAGGCTACACTGAAGCTTTCTTT	CASSLGARGGYTEAFF